This T cell receptor beta chain comes out of a study of OX40 agonist ivuxolimab in advanced cancers. Study-wide findings and caveats: Compared with CD4+, CD8+ T cells on average had more expanded clones. Dose levels from 0.1 to 3.0 mg/kg saw CD4+ and CD8+ blood T cells expand clonally by week 6.

Trimming left V 3 bases short and J 8 bases short, with 13 bases between. CDR1 LNHDA and CDR2 SQIVND come from the germline V gene (reference sequence). There are 13 residues in the CDR3. This clone was recorded a few times. Its antigen is currently unknown. Excluded were patients having autoimmune disease history or systemic immunosuppression. On cycle 4 day 1 and cycle 7 day 1, as well as at baseline, blood was sampled. Profiled with immunoSEQ multiplex PCR; TCRdb holds only in-frame clones, not every one. The sample lists about 62,000 clones, around 85% occurring once. The sequencing here drew on CD4+ or CD8+ T cells sorted from blood, taken in a trial of the OX40 agonist ivuxolimab. The origin of this receptor is an adult with an advanced solid tumor such as melanoma, head and neck, liver or kidney cancer. V usage is TRBV19 and J usage is TRBJ1-2; D might be TRBD1 (5 bases). CDR3: CASSIQGLSGYTF. In DNA form, the CDR3 reads TGTGCCAGTAGTATTCAGGGTCTCTCCGGCTACACCTTC.